The next 4 T cell receptor beta chains were all read from a single sample in a study of blood T cell repertoires in COVID-19. Measured with immunoSEQ multiplex PCR; TCRdb has only the in-frame clones, and not every one. The sample includes about 280,000 clones, 75% to 90% of them seen just once. The sequenced sample was peripheral blood. These receptors all come from a woman aged 30 to 39 with active or convalescent COVID-19.

This clone was recorded once. The chain carries TRBV11-2 and TRBJ2-7; the D gene is possibly TRBD1 (6 bases). V dropped 1 base and J dropped 6 bases, with 10 bases sitting between them. Germline values: CDR1 SGHAT, CDR2 FQNNGV. The CDR3 extends over 13 amino acids. The CDR3 bases are TGTGCCAGCAGCTTAGCCAGGGGTTCCGAGCAGTACTTC. Amino acids: CASSLARGSEQYF.

This rearrangement joins TRBV19 to TRBJ2-7; D perhaps matches TRBD1 (5 bases). The V end lost 3 bases, the J end lost 0 bases, and 6 bases lay between the germline ends. Germline assignment: CDR1 LNHDA and CDR2 SQIVND (reference sequence). This CDR3 comprises 13 residues. CDR3 coding DNA: TGTGCCAGTAGTATGCAGGGCTCCTACGAGCAGTACTTC. Translation: CASSMQGSYEQYF.

The chain carries TRBV14 and TRBJ1-6, with D possibly TRBD1 on 6 matching bases. The germline V gene has CDR1 SGHDN and CDR2 FVKESK. V lost 2 bases and J lost 10, with 15 bases in between. This CDR3 comprises 15 residues. Here the CDR3 DNA reads TGTGCCAGCAGCCAAAGGACAGCCCTTTGGTCACCCCTCCACTTT. It specifies CASSQRTALWSPLHF.

The CDR3 DNA reads as TGTGCCAGCAGCTCCCGAGGGGCGGGAGGACTGTTTTTT. Translating gives CASSSRGAGGLFF. The chain employs TRBV3-1 (or the pseudogene TRBV3-2) and TRBJ1-4; the D gene is possibly TRBD1 (5 bases). Per the germline V gene, CDR1 is LGHDT and CDR2 is YNNKEL (reference sequence). The CDR3 length is 13 residues. Trimming pared 5 bases from V and 13 bases from J, leaving 17 bases between.